The 11 T cell receptor beta chains below all came from one sample that was sequenced in a study of T cells in Graves' hyperthyroidism and ophthalmopathy. RNA transcripts served as the template for amplifying TCR beta CDR3 regions. First-round RT-PCR of the TCR CDR3 relied on the HTBI primer set. MiXCR, run by TCRdb on the multiplex PCR reads, gives a single entry per CDR3 protein. This table holds nearly 600,000 distinct CDR3 sequences, over 12% found once. The sequenced sample consisted of blood. The receptors derive from a woman aged 18-29 years with Graves' ophthalmopathy.

This chain uses TRBV6-2 or TRBV6-3 with TRBJ2-3; 11 bases are shared with TRBD2. Germline CDR1 reads MNHEY; CDR2 reads SVGEGT. V was clipped by 5 bases and J by 2 bases; unmatched bases: 15. The CDR3 has 19 amino acids. Here the CDR3 DNA reads TGTGCCAGCAGTACCCCAATCGGCTCTAGCGGGAGGAACACAGATACGCAGTATTTT. Translating it yields CASSTPIGSSGRNTDTQYF.

This clonotype has just one count. The chain combines TRBV4-1 with TRBJ2-2; 14 bases are a match to TRBD2. Germline lookup yields CDR1 MGHRA and CDR2 YSYEKL. The V and J ends lost 4 bases and 9 bases, in that order; junction bases with no gene match: 13. The CDR3 has 18 amino acids. As DNA, the CDR3 is TGCGCCAGCAGCCCGGGACTAGCGGGGGTTCGGACCGGGCGGGAGCTGTTTTTT. Amino acid sequence: CASSPGLAGVRTGRELFF.

This clonotype was recorded many times. The chain has TRBV28 and TRBJ2-7; tentative D call: TRBD2 (5 bases). The CDR3 is 14 residues long. Deletions cut 7 bases from V and 1 base from J, with 14 bases between. Per germline, CDR1 MDHEN and CDR2 SYDVKM. The CDR3 bases are TGTGCCAGCACTCTCAACCCGGGATCCTACGAGCAGTACTTC. Protein sequence: CASTLNPGSYEQYF.

This clonotype was seen ten or more times. V usage is TRBV30 and J usage is TRBJ1-1; 8 nucleotides align to TRBD1. The CDR3 length is 18 residues. Per the germline V gene, CDR1 is GTSNPN and CDR2 is SVGIG (reference sequence). J gave up 2 bases and V 2 bases, and 16 bases lay outside the gene matches. The CDR3 region has the DNA TGTGCCTGGAGTCCCCTCGGGGGGACAGGAGTACTAAACACTGAAGCTTTCTTT. Protein sequence: CAWSPLGGTGVLNTEAFF.

This clonotype was observed many times. The V call is TRBV6-6, the J call TRBJ1-1, with 11 bases identical to TRBD1. This CDR3 comprises 19 residues. The V segment lost 0 bases and the J segment 1 base; nucleotides outside the gene matches: 10. Germline assignment: CDR1 MNHNY and CDR2 SVGAGI (reference sequence). As DNA, the CDR3 is TGTGCCAGCAGTTACTCGCCAGCCGGACAGGGGGCTTGGAACACTGAAGCTTTCTTT. Encoded protein: CASSYSPAGQGAWNTEAFF.

The chain couples TRBV4-1 to TRBJ1-4; 10 nucleotides line up with TRBD1. Germline V lookup: CDR1 MGHRA, CDR2 YSYEKL. The CDR3 totals 16 residues. V lost 2 bases, J lost 5 bases, and 5 bases stayed unmatched. Here the CDR3 reads CASSQPGQGSNEKLFF. The CDR3, as DNA: TGCGCCAGCAGCCAACCGGGACAGGGGAGCAATGAAAAACTGTTTTTT.

This clonotype was detected many times. The chain uses TRBV5-1 and TRBJ2-1; D may be TRBD1 (6 bases). The CDR3 runs 15 residues. With 4 bases removed from V and 0 bases from J, the gap between germline ends came to 11 bases. Germline CDR1 reads SGHRS; CDR2 reads YFSETQ. The CDR3 DNA is TGCGCCAGCAGCATACAGGGAAACTCCTACAATGAGCAGTTCTTC. This codes for CASSIQGNSYNEQFF.

The sample holds many counts of this clonotype. CDR3 residues: CASSLEGEYYEQYF. DNA for the CDR3: TGTGCCAGCAGCTTAGAGGGGGAGTACTACGAGCAGTACTTC. The chain employs TRBV13 and TRBJ2-7; possibly TRBD1 for D (6 bases). The CDR3 sequence is 14 residues long. Germline V gene sequence: CDR1 PRHDT, CDR2 FYEKMQ (reference sequence). Trimming took off 1 base at V and 3 bases at J, with 10 bases between the two ends.

The chain recombines TRBV4-1 with TRBJ2-2, with D unresolved. V lost 1 base and J lost 8, with 11 bases in between. This CDR3 has 14 amino acids. Germline loops: CDR1 MGHRA, CDR2 YSYEKL. The CDR3 loop is CASSQVPSQGELFF. CDR3 nucleotides: TGCGCCAGCAGCCAAGTACCGTCACAAGGGGAGCTGTTTTTT.

In its sample, this clonotype was seen many times. This chain joins TRBV28 and TRBJ2-1; 9 nucleotides agree with TRBD2. V lost 6 bases to trimming and J lost 1 base; unmatched junction nucleotides: 16. The CDR3 runs 19 residues. Germline loops: CDR1 MDHEN, CDR2 SYDVKM. The CDR3, as DNA: TGTGCCAGCAGAGATCGACTAGCGGTTCCCGGGCGGTCCTACAATGAGCAGTTCTTC. Amino acids: CASRDRLAVPGRSYNEQFF.

The CDR3 nucleotides are TGTGCCAGCAGCTCCTATGGACAGGGGGCCAACGAGCAGTACTTC. Amino acid sequence: CASSSYGQGANEQYF. This chain links TRBV7-9 with TRBJ2-7; the match to TRBD1 covers 11 bases. The V gene end was trimmed by 4 bases and the J gene end by 5 bases; junction bases not matched to a gene: 7. Germline V gene data show CDR1 as SEHNR and CDR2 as FQNEAQ (reference sequence). The CDR3 covers 15 residues.